The sample holds many counts of the clone carrying this TCR beta chain. Its target is not known. Patients had received no treatment of any kind before thyroid surgery. These data are taken from a study of metastatic and nonmetastatic thyroid tumors. Points from the study as a whole: Significantly greater TCR beta diversity was reportedly found in malignant thyroid tumors than in benign nodules (in blood and tumor).

Using MiXCR, TCRdb reanalyzed the PCR reads. Found here are some 93,000 clones, 12% of them singletons; the top ten hold 11%. In germline, CDR1 is MNHEY, CDR2 SVGEGT. The CDR3 consists of 14 residues. The V and J ends lost 3 bases and 7 bases respectively, with 15 bases between them. The V call is TRBV6-2 or TRBV6-3, the J call TRBJ1-1, with a tentative D call TRBD1 (6 bases). This TCR came from a female donor with papillary thyroid cancer or a benign thyroid nodule (not recorded which). Some clones in this sample may be carry-over from other donors' samples. The specimen was blood. The CDR3 DNA reads TGTGCCAGCAGTTATCATCGACAGGATTATGAAGCTTTCTTT. Its translation: CASSYHRQDYEAFF.